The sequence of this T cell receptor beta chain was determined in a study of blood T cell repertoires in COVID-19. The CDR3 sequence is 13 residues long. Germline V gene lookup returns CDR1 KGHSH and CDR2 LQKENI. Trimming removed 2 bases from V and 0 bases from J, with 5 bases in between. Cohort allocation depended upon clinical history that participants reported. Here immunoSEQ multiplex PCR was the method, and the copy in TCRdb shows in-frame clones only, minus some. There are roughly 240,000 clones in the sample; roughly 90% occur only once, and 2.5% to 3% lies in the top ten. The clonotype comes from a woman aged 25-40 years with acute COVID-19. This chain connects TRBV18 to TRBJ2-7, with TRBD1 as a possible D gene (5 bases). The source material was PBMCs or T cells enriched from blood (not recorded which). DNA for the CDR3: TGTGCCAGCTCACCAGGGGCCTCCTACGAGCAGTACTTC. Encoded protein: CASSPGASYEQYF. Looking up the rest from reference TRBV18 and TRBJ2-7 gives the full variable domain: NAGVMQNPRHLVRRRGQEARLRCSPMKGHSHVYWYRQLPEEGLKFMVYLQKENIIDESGMPKERFSAEFPKEGPSILRIQQVVRGDSAAYFCASSPGASYEQYFGPGTRLTVT.